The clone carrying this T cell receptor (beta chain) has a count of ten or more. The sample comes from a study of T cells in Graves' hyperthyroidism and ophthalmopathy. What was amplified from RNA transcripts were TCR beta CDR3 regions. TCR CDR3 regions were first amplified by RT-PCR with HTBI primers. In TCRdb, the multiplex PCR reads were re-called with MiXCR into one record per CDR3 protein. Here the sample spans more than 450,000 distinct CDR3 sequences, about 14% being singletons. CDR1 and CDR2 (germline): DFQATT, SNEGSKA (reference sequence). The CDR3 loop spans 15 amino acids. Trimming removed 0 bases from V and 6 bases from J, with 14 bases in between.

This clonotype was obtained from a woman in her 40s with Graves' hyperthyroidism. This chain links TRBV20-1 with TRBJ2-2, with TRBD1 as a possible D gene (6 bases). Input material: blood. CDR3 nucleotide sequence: TGCAGTGCTAGAGACAGGGGAATAACACCCGGGGAGCTGTTTTTT. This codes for CSARDRGITPGELFF.